This T cell receptor (beta chain) emerged from a study of cytomegalovirus exposure and HLA in healthy donors. Turning to the study itself: T cells numbering about 200 million yielded around 120 million unique TCR beta sequences in an earlier analysis. Study results and caveats: Immune exposure information comprised only CMV serostatus.

The CDR3 consists of 15 residues. With 4 bases removed from V and 6 bases from J, the gap between germline ends came to 16 bases. Germline V gene sequence: CDR1 SGDLS, CDR2 YYNGEE. To note about this clone: Its target is unknown.

The PCR made use of 60 Vbeta and 13 Jbeta primers. Some clones are missing from TCRdb's copy, which holds only in-frame ones; the method was immunoSEQ multiplex PCR. The sample consists of about 94,000 clones, over 65% of them appearing once. The donors (healthy individuals) were bone marrow donors. V usage is TRBV9 and J usage is TRBJ2-2; a weak D match, TRBD1 (5 bases). The origin of this receptor is a human donor in good health. Sequenced: PBMCs. This CDR3 is CASSPISRVAGELFF. In DNA, the CDR3 is TGTGCCAGCAGCCCAATCTCCAGGGTCGCCGGGGAGCTGTTTTTT.